A single sample gave rise to the 5 T cell receptor beta chains below, sequenced in a study of blood T cell repertoires in COVID-19. Here immunoSEQ multiplex PCR was the method, and the copy in TCRdb shows in-frame clones only, minus some. The sample includes about 260,000 clones, 85% to 90% of them seen just once. The sample comprised peripheral blood. These receptors came from a woman between 40 and 50 years old who had recovered from COVID-19.

The V call is TRBV10-3, the J call TRBJ1-2, with TRBD1 identical over 10 bases. CDR3 length: 15 amino acids. The germline CDR1 and CDR2 sequences are ENHRY and SYGVKD. The trim removed 6 bases at V and 7 bases at J, leaving 11 bases unmatched. CDR3 nucleotides: TGTGCCATCAGCCAGCCCGGGACAGGGGCGGCTGGCTACACCTTC. The encoded protein is CAISQPGTGAAGYTF.

This chain uses TRBV11-2 with TRBJ1-2; 7 nucleotides agree with TRBD1. In germline, CDR1 is SGHAT, CDR2 FQNNGV. The V gene end was trimmed by 3 bases and the J gene end by 5 bases; junction bases not matched to a gene: 3. This CDR3 has 13 amino acids. CDR3 in DNA: TGTGCCAGCAGCTTCGACAGGGTATATGGCTACACCTTC. Encoded protein: CASSFDRVYGYTF. Complete variable domain (other parts from reference TRBV11-2 and TRBJ1-2): EAGVAQSPRYKIIEKRQSVAFWCNPISGHATLYWYQQILGQGPKLLIQFQNNGVVDDSQLPKDRFSAERLKGVDSTLKIQPAKLEDSAVYLCASSFDRVYGYTFGSGTRLTVV.

The V and J genes are TRBV9 and TRBJ1-3, with D uncertain. The CDR3 is 15 residues long. V lost 0 bases and J lost 2, with 9 bases in between. In germline, CDR1 is SGDLS, CDR2 YYNGEE. For the CDR3, the DNA is TGTGCCAGCAGCGTAGTTGACTCAGCTGGAAACACCATATATTTT. Protein product: CASSVVDSAGNTIYF.

This chain links TRBV27 with TRBJ2-7; 9 bases are shared with TRBD1. CDR1 MNHEY and CDR2 SMNVEV come from the germline V gene (reference sequence). With 1 base clipped from V and 3 bases from J, the junction kept 7 bases outside the gene matches. This CDR3 has 16 amino acids. The CDR3 region is CASSLWARDRVYEQYF. In nucleotides, the CDR3 is TGTGCCAGCAGTTTATGGGCCCGGGACAGGGTCTACGAGCAGTACTTC.

The chain joins TRBV2 to TRBJ2-1; TRBD2 agrees at 7 bases. There are 13 residues in the CDR3. Per germline, CDR1 SNHLY and CDR2 FYNNEI. CDR3 region: CASTGGPNHEQFF. CDR3 nucleotides: TGTGCGTCAACGGGGGGACCAAATCATGAGCAGTTCTTC.